These 28 T cell receptor beta chains originate from one sample sequenced in a study of blood T cell repertoires in COVID-19. The data were produced by immunoSEQ multiplex PCR, yet TCRdb's version contains in-frame clones alone and is incomplete. The sample holds about 270,000 clones, 80% to 90% seen once. Sequencing used PBMCs or T cells enriched from blood (not recorded which). The receptors come from a woman aged 18-29 years who had recovered from COVID-19.

The chain links TRBV6-1 to TRBJ2-7, with D possibly matching TRBD2 (5 bases). The germline V and J ends were trimmed by 0 bases and 2 bases, with 11 bases remaining between them. Germline CDR1 is MNHNS and CDR2 is SASEGT. This CDR3 is 15 amino acids long. The CDR3 region is CASSEARGATYEQYF. CDR3 nucleotide sequence: TGTGCCAGCAGTGAAGCACGGGGAGCGACCTACGAGCAGTACTTC.

The chain combines TRBV7-6 with TRBJ2-3; 10 bases are shared with TRBD2. The CDR3 contains 18 residues. CDR1 SGHVS and CDR2 FNYEAQ come from the germline V gene. V shed 5 bases, J shed 1 base, and the junction held 12 bases outside the gene matches. This CDR3 is CASSRSVRGLAGTDTQYF. The CDR3 coding sequence is TGTGCCAGCAGCCGAAGCGTGAGAGGACTAGCGGGCACAGATACGCAGTATTTT. The full variable domain, rest sourced from reference TRBV7-6 and TRBJ2-3, is GAGVSQSPRYKVTKRGQDVALRCDPISGHVSLYWYRQALGQGPEFLTYFNYEAQQDKSGLPNDRFSAERPEGSISTLTIQRTEQRDSAMYRCASSRSVRGLAGTDTQYFGPGTRLTVL.

The CDR3 here is CASSLTGPEYF. The CDR3 bases are TGTGCCAGCAGCTTAACAGGGCCGGAGTATTTT. This rearrangement joins TRBV7-2 to TRBJ2-3; possibly TRBD1 for D (6 bases). The CDR3 is 11 amino acids. Germline-derived CDR1 and CDR2 are SGHTA and FQGNSA. The V end lost 2 bases, the J end lost 13 bases, and 10 bases lay between the germline ends.

The chain employs TRBV5-4 and TRBJ2-7; perhaps TRBD2 as D (6 bases). The CDR3 is 16 amino acids. CDR1 SGHNT and CDR2 YYREEE come from the germline V gene (reference sequence). The V end lost 0 bases, the J end lost 3 bases, and 16 bases lay between the germline ends. CDR3 in DNA: TGTGCCAGCAGCTTGGCGGGCGAGGTGGGGGGCTACGAGCAGTACTTC. Translation: CASSLAGEVGGYEQYF.

The gene calls are TRBV15 and TRBJ1-1; tentatively, D is TRBD1 (6 bases). The CDR3 length is 14 residues. V dropped 3 bases and J dropped 2 bases, with 10 bases sitting between them. Germline assignment: CDR1 LNHNV and CDR2 YYDKDF (reference sequence). The CDR3 DNA reads TGTGCCACCAGCAGCTGGACAGATAACACTGAAGCTTTCTTT. Amino acid sequence: CATSSWTDNTEAFF.

The V call is TRBV11-3, the J call TRBJ1-6, with D perhaps TRBD1 (6 bases). CDR1 and CDR2 from the germline V gene are SGHNT and YENEEA. The CDR3 length is 14 residues. The V gene lost 5 bases and the J gene lost 4 bases, with 9 bases spanning the gap. The CDR3 DNA is TGTGCCAGCAGCCTCGGACAGTATAATTCACCCCTCCACTTT. Translation gives CASSLGQYNSPLHF.

This sequence joins TRBV3-1 (or the pseudogene TRBV3-2) and TRBJ1-1; the D gene is possibly TRBD1 (5 bases). Germline V CDR1 and CDR2: LGHDT, YNNKEL (reference sequence). The CDR3 runs to 14 residues. Trimming pared 5 bases from V and 5 bases from J, leaving 15 bases between. The chain's CDR3 is CASSLAGGRTEAFF. Here the CDR3 DNA reads TGTGCCAGCAGCTTAGCCGGGGGGAGGACTGAAGCTTTCTTT.

The chain links TRBV6-1 to TRBJ1-1, with 9 bases aligning to TRBD1. There are 15 residues in the CDR3. CDR1 and CDR2 from the germline V gene are MNHNS and SASEGT. V lost 3 bases, J lost 1 base, and 3 bases stayed unmatched. CDR3 bases: TGTGCCAGCAGTGACAGACAGGGGGGGAACACTGAAGCTTTCTTT. It yields the protein CASSDRQGGNTEAFF.

V and J are TRBV18 and TRBJ1-1; 11 bases line up with TRBD1. V shed 4 bases and J 6 bases; nucleotides not matched to a gene: 7. In germline, CDR1 is KGHSH, CDR2 LQKENI. The CDR3 sequence is 15 residues long. CDR3 region: CASSQGQGAIAEAFF. CDR3 coding DNA: TGTGCCAGCTCACAAGGACAGGGGGCGATCGCTGAAGCTTTCTTT.

This sequence joins TRBV28 and TRBJ1-2, with TRBD1 identical over 12 bases. V gave up 6 bases and J gave up 6 bases; unmatched junction bases: 14. CDR1 is MDHEN and CDR2 is SYDVKM in the germline V gene. The CDR3 runs 17 residues. The CDR3 loop reads CASSSDLGTGGVHGYTF. The CDR3 DNA sequence: TGTGCCAGCAGCTCCGACCTAGGGACAGGGGGCGTTCATGGCTACACCTTC.

The V gene is TRBV10-2, the J gene TRBJ2-7, with D maybe TRBD2 (5 bases). CDR3 length equals 11 residues. Germline lookup yields CDR1 WSHSY and CDR2 SAAADI. V lost 2 bases to trimming and J lost 7 bases, with 6 bases between them. CDR3 sequence reads: CASSETSEQYF. CDR3 coding DNA: TGCGCCAGCAGTGAGACTAGTGAGCAGTACTTC.

This clone was detected only once. The CDR3 spells CSAFRGEAFF. The CDR3 nucleotides are TGCAGCGCCTTCAGGGGAGAGGCTTTCTTT. The chain links TRBV29-1 to TRBJ1-1; a possible D gene is TRBD1 (6 bases). The CDR3 is 10 residues long. The V gene's germline CDR1 is SQVTM and CDR2 ANQGSEA. Between the trimmed V and J ends, which lost 7 bases and 11 bases, there was a span of 14 bases.

J is TRBJ2-3 and V is TRBV2; D not resolved. The germline gives CDR1 SNHLY, CDR2 FYNNEI. CDR3 length: 14 residues. V was clipped by 5 bases and J by 2 bases, with 11 bases between them. CDR3 sequence: CASSSSVFTDTQYF. CDR3 DNA sequence: TGTGCCAGCAGTTCCAGCGTATTCACAGATACGCAGTATTTT. The full variable domain, with the rest looked up from reference TRBV2 and TRBJ2-3, is EPEVTQTPSHQVTQMGQEVILRCVPISNHLYFYWYRQILGQKVEFLVSFYNNEISEKSEIFDDQFSVERPDGSNFTLKIRSTKLEDSAMYFCASSSSVFTDTQYFGPGTRLTVL.

The chain links TRBV5-4 to TRBJ1-6; 7 nucleotides line up with TRBD1. Per germline, CDR1 SGHNT and CDR2 YYREEE (reference sequence). The CDR3 consists of 14 residues. V lost 3 bases to trimming and J lost 5 bases; unmatched junction nucleotides: 2. For the CDR3, the DNA is TGTGCCAGCAGCTCACAGGGGAATAATTCACCCCTCCACTTT. Amino acid sequence: CASSSQGNNSPLHF.

The chain employs TRBV28 and TRBJ1-1; D is ambiguous. With 7 bases removed from V and 4 bases from J, the gap between germline ends came to 7 bases. Germline CDR1 and CDR2: MDHEN and SYDVKM. This CDR3 has 11 amino acids. CDR3 DNA sequence: TGTGCCAGCACCCAGTCCACTGAAGCTTTCTTT. Translation gives CASTQSTEAFF. Based on the CDR3 plus reference TRBV28 and TRBJ1-1, the full variable domain is DVKVTQSSRYLVKRTGEKVFLECVQDMDHENMFWYRQDPGLGLRLIYFSYDVKMKEKGDIPEGYSVSREKKERFSLILESASTNQTSMYLCASTQSTEAFFGQGTRLTVV.

The chain recombines TRBV3-1 (or the pseudogene TRBV3-2) with TRBJ2-5; D may be TRBD2 (7 bases). V lost 4 bases and J 5 bases, leaving 20 bases between the germline ends. Per germline, CDR1 LGHDT and CDR2 YNNKEL (reference sequence). The CDR3 sequence is 16 residues long. The CDR3 DNA reads as TGTGCCAGCAGCCCCTCTTTAGAAGGCGGGGGCGAGACCCAGTACTTC. Residues: CASSPSLEGGGETQYF.

The rearrangement links TRBV19 to TRBJ1-1; no firm D call. The V end was cut by 1 base, the J end by 7 bases, with 4 bases between. The germline gives CDR1 LNHDA, CDR2 SQIVND (reference sequence). CDR3 size: 11 residues. CDR3 bases: TGTGCCAGTAGTATAGGGCTTGAAGCTTTCTTT. Protein sequence: CASSIGLEAFF.

The V gene is TRBV6-1, the J gene TRBJ2-7, with 8 bases matching TRBD1. CDR1 and CDR2 from the germline V gene are MNHNS and SASEGT. The J segment lost 3 bases and the V segment lost 2 bases, leaving 6 bases of the junction unmatched. CDR3 length: 15 residues. The CDR3 nucleotides read TGTGCCAGCAGTGAACGACAGGGGAAGGTCTACGAGCAGTACTTC. Protein: CASSERQGKVYEQYF.

This sequence joins TRBV5-1 and TRBJ1-1, with TRBD1 as a possible D gene (5 bases). This CDR3 has 14 residues. Germline-derived CDR1 and CDR2 are SGHRS and YFSETQ. V was cut by 0 bases and J by 5 bases, with 11 bases left in between. The CDR3 region is CASSLVGGGTEAFF. The CDR3 bases are TGCGCCAGCAGCTTGGTGGGGGGAGGAACTGAAGCTTTCTTT.

This clone was detected only a few times. The chain recombines TRBV6-5 with TRBJ1-5, with a weak D call TRBD1 (5 bases). CDR1 is MNHEY and CDR2 is SVGAGI in the germline V gene. The CDR3 is made up of 15 amino acids. Trimming left V 5 bases short and J 4 bases short, with 15 bases between. The CDR3 sequence is CASSRGTQGNQPQHF. CDR3 nucleotide sequence: TGTGCCAGCAGTCGCGGCACCCAGGGAAATCAGCCCCAGCATTTT.

The rearrangement joins TRBV12-5 to TRBJ1-1; TRBD1 agrees at 8 bases. This CDR3 is 14 amino acids long. Germline CDR1 reads LGHNT; CDR2 reads FRNRAP. The ends lost 5 bases at V and 4 bases at J; junction bases unmatched: 6. This CDR3 reads CASGDRGRGTEAFF. The CDR3 DNA follows: TGTGCTAGTGGTGACAGGGGCAGGGGCACTGAAGCTTTCTTT.

V usage is TRBV12-3 or TRBV12-4 and J usage is TRBJ1-6; D uncertain. V gave up 7 bases and J gave up 7 bases, with 11 bases separating them. This CDR3 has 13 amino acids. CDR3 sequence: CASKYSTNSPLHF. The CDR3 bases are TGTGCCAGCAAATACAGTACAAATTCACCCCTCCACTTT.

This clone was observed a single time. V is TRBV19 and J is TRBJ1-2, with a possible D match to TRBD1 (5 bases). In germline, CDR1 is LNHDA, CDR2 SQIVND (reference sequence). Deletions cut 3 bases from V and 4 bases from J, with 15 bases between. The CDR3 is 15 amino acids. This CDR3 reads CASSMTGDRSYGYTF. The CDR3 DNA is TGTGCCAGTAGTATGACGGGGGACCGGAGCTATGGCTACACCTTC.

This chain links TRBV7-8 with TRBJ2-7; no firm D call. The CDR3 sequence is 14 residues long. CDR1 and CDR2 from the germline V gene are SGHVS and FQNEAQ. The V end was cut by 2 bases, the J end by 3 bases, with 11 bases between. CDR3 DNA sequence: TGTGCCAGCAGCTTACGTGGCAGGAACTACGAGCAGTACTTC. Protein sequence: CASSLRGRNYEQYF.

This chain links TRBV2 with TRBJ2-3, with 9 bases fitting TRBD2. V was clipped by 9 bases and J by 2 bases; unmatched bases: 9. Per the germline V gene, CDR1 is SNHLY and CDR2 is FYNNEI. This CDR3 is built from 15 residues. CDR3: CASQPAGGNTDTQYF. Here the CDR3 DNA reads TGTGCCAGTCAGCCGGCGGGGGGGAACACAGATACGCAGTATTTT.

The V call is TRBV9, the J call TRBJ2-3; D gene unclear. The V gene's germline CDR1 is SGDLS and CDR2 YYNGEE. The CDR3 sequence is 14 residues long. The V gene lost 4 bases and the J gene lost 6 bases, with 15 bases spanning the gap. CDR3 protein: CASSPRPVRDTQYF. Written as DNA, the CDR3 is TGTGCCAGCAGCCCCCGACCAGTCAGGGATACGCAGTATTTT.

The chain joins TRBV7-8 to TRBJ1-2, with D maybe TRBD1 (5 bases). The CDR3 spans 17 residues. Per the germline V gene, CDR1 is SGHVS and CDR2 is FQNEAQ. The V gene lost 5 bases and the J gene lost 1 base, with 20 bases spanning the gap. CDR3 bases: TGTGCCAGCAGCCCCGCAACAGGATTGGGGATTAACTATGGCTACACCTTC. It encodes CASSPATGLGINYGYTF.

The chain links TRBV5-1 to TRBJ1-1; D remains ambiguous. Trimming took off 7 bases at V and 5 bases at J, with 15 bases between the two ends. CDR1 and CDR2 (germline): SGHRS, YFSETQ. CDR3 length: 13 residues. As DNA, the CDR3 is TGCGCCAGCCCCCGGAGGGATAGTACTGAAGCTTTCTTT. Its protein is CASPRRDSTEAFF.